These T cell receptor beta chains were read from a single sample in a study of cytomegalovirus exposure and HLA in healthy donors. This table comes from immunoSEQ multiplex PCR, and its TCRdb copy is limited to in-frame clones, with some not included. The sample holds around 210,000 clones, 60% to 80% seen once. Sequencing was carried out using PBMCs. The receptors here all came from a young woman in good health and CMV-seronegative. Each CDR3 is given with its conserved first and last residue. A D gene is named only where the DNA matches it firmly. Expanded clones are given a class, and other clones once, few, many or no size at all.

abundance,v_gene,j_gene,d_gene,CDR3nt,CDR3aa
few,TRBV27,TRBJ2-7,TRBD1,TGTGCCAGCACCTGGACAGGCAGCTCCTACGAGCAGTACTTC,CASTWTGSSYEQYF
once,TRBV10-3,TRBJ2-7,NA,TGTGCCATCAGTGAGTCGACACGGTACTCCTACGAGCAGTACTTC,CAISESTRYSYEQYF
NA,TRBV11-2,TRBJ1-1,NA,TGTGCCAGCAGCCTAACTGAAGCTTTCTTT,CASSLTEAFF
NA,TRBV6-1,TRBJ1-1,TRBD1,TGTGCCAGCGGTACCGCAGGGGGATGGGGCACTGAAGCTTTCTTT,CASGTAGGWGTEAFF
NA,TRBV18,TRBJ1-1,NA,TGTGCCAGCTCACCTTCCCCAAACAGGGATGGGAACACTGAAGCTTTCTTT,CASSPSPNRDGNTEAFF
few,TRBV5-5,TRBJ2-4,NA,TGTGCCAGCAGCTCACGGACAGATAGGGCCAAAAACATTCAGTACTTC,CASSSRTDRAKNIQYF
NA,TRBV6-5,TRBJ2-3,NA,TGTGCCAGCAGTCCGCGTACCGGGGATTCTACGCAGTATTTT,CASSPRTGDSTQYF
once,TRBV9,TRBJ1-2,TRBD1,TGTGCCAGCAGCCCTCGGACAGGGGGCAACTATGGCTACACCTTC,CASSPRTGGNYGYTF
once,TRBV6-5,TRBJ1-4,NA,TGTGCCAGCAGTTACTTGGGGGCAGGTAATGAAAAACTGTTTTTT,CASSYLGAGNEKLFF
NA,TRBV6-1,TRBJ1-2,TRBD1,TGTGCCAGCAGTGAACAGGGGGACTATGGCTACACCTTC,CASSEQGDYGYTF
NA,TRBV19,TRBJ2-7,NA,TGTGCCAGTAGCAGAGCCACAGGAGATTCCTACGAGCAGTACTTC,CASSRATGDSYEQYF
NA,TRBV27,TRBJ2-7,NA,TGTGCCAGCAGTTTCAGGGGCTGGGGTTACGAGCAGTACTTC,CASSFRGWGYEQYF
once,TRBV7-9,TRBJ1-2,NA,TGTGCCAGCAGCTTAGGATATCAGGATGGCTACACCTTC,CASSLGYQDGYTF
NA,TRBV27,TRBJ2-7,TRBD2,TGTGCCAGCAGTTCCAGACTAGCGGGAGTTCCAAACGAGCAGTACTTC,CASSSRLAGVPNEQYF
NA,TRBV5-1,TRBJ1-1,NA,TGCGCCAGCAGCTTGGTAGAGGGAGGGGACACTGAAGCTTTCTTT,CASSLVEGGDTEAFF
few,TRBV9,TRBJ2-3,TRBD2,TGTGCCAGCAGCCCAGCTTCCGACCGTGTAGCGGGGGAGAGGGCAGATACGCAGTATTTT,CASSPASDRVAGERADTQYF
NA,TRBV5-1,TRBJ2-1,TRBD1,TGCGCCAGCAGCTTGACTGGACAGGGTTACAATGAGCAGTTCTTC,CASSLTGQGYNEQFF